A single sample gave rise to the 11 T cell receptor beta chains below, sequenced in a study of blood T cell repertoires in COVID-19. Method: immunoSEQ multiplex PCR; TCRdb's copy keeps in-frame clones and lacks some. The repertoire holds about 44,000 clones, with about 86% as singletons. The source material was peripheral blood. The receptors were gathered from a human donor in a cohort sampled during active COVID-19.

This clone was seen only once. The V and J genes are TRBV12-3 or TRBV12-4 and TRBJ1-5; possible D gene TRBD1, 6 bases. The CDR3 is 13 residues long. The germline V and J ends were trimmed by 9 bases and 6 bases, with 15 bases remaining between them. In nucleotides, the CDR3 is TGTGCCAGTTCACTAGGGGGGGTTCAGCCCCAGCATTTT. Translation gives CASSLGGVQPQHF.

The rearrangement links TRBV3-1 (or the pseudogene TRBV3-2) to TRBJ1-1; maybe TRBD1 (5 bases). The CDR3 length is 15 residues. Germline V gene data show CDR1 as LGHDT and CDR2 as YNNKEL (reference sequence). With 0 bases removed from V and 4 bases from J, the gap between germline ends came to 12 bases. CDR3 in DNA: TGTGCCAGCAGCCAAGATCAAGGGGAGGGCACTGAAGCTTTCTTT. Protein sequence: CASSQDQGEGTEAFF.

V usage is TRBV6-6 and J usage is TRBJ1-6; no definite D call. V lost 2 bases, J lost 3 bases, and 11 bases lay in between. The V gene's germline CDR1 is MNHNY and CDR2 SVGAGI (reference sequence). This CDR3 has 16 amino acids. The DNA for the CDR3 is TGTGCCAGCAGTTACAGAGACAACCTCTATAATTCACCCCTCCACTTT. Its translation is CASSYRDNLYNSPLHF.

V gene TRBV7-2 combines with J gene TRBJ2-3; 11 nucleotides agree with TRBD2. From germline, CDR1 is SGHTA and CDR2 FQGNSA. V shed 1 base and J 5 bases; nucleotides not matched to a gene: 11. The CDR3 has 18 residues. The CDR3 protein is CASSLVAISGGAVDTQYF. The DNA of the CDR3 is TGTGCCAGCAGCTTAGTAGCGATTAGCGGGGGGGCTGTAGATACGCAGTATTTT.

V usage is TRBV7-9 and J usage is TRBJ1-4; D remains unclear. V was clipped by 0 bases and J by 8 bases, with 13 bases between them. Germline values: CDR1 SEHNR, CDR2 FQNEAQ (reference sequence). The CDR3 extends over 15 amino acids. This CDR3 reads CASSLAVGGGEKLFF. CDR3 in DNA: TGTGCCAGCAGCTTAGCTGTCGGCGGCGGCGAAAAACTGTTTTTT. Drawing the rest from reference TRBV7-9 and TRBJ1-4, the complete variable domain is DTGVSQNPRHKITKRGQNVTFRCDPISEHNRLYWYRQTLGQGPEFLTYFQNEAQLEKSRLLSDRFSAERPKGSFSTLEIQRTEQGDSAMYLCASSLAVGGGEKLFFGSGTQLSVL.

The V call is TRBV5-6, the J call TRBJ1-2; D possibly corresponds to TRBD1 (5 bases). The CDR3 has 14 residues. CDR1 SGHDT and CDR2 YYEEEE come from the germline V gene. V was trimmed by 4 bases and J by 8 bases, leaving 18 bases between them. The DNA for the CDR3 is TGTGCCAGCAGCCGGCACAGGCTTTCGGGCGGCTACACCTTC. Protein: CASSRHRLSGGYTF.

The chain combines TRBV11-2 with TRBJ2-3, with TRBD1 matching over 8 bases. Germline CDR1 reads SGHAT; CDR2 reads FQNNGV. The CDR3 loop spans 17 amino acids. J lost 4 bases, V lost 1 base, and 10 bases had no gene match. CDR3 region: CASSLGTGLVLSDTQYF. As DNA, the CDR3 is TGTGCCAGCAGCTTAGGGACAGGGTTGGTGTTGTCAGATACGCAGTATTTT.

The chain joins TRBV6-5 to TRBJ1-3, with 7 bases that match TRBD1. Germline CDR1 is MNHEY and CDR2 is SVGAGI. The ends lost 6 bases at V and 5 bases at J; junction bases unmatched: 4. The CDR3 contains 13 residues. For the CDR3, the DNA is TGTGCCAGCAGCCGGGACAGCAGAAACACCATATATTTT. Translation: CASSRDSRNTIYF.

The chain carries TRBV30 and TRBJ1-4, with 10 positions matching TRBD1. The CDR3 has 14 amino acids. CDR1 and CDR2 from the germline V gene are GTSNPN and SVGIG (reference sequence). V lost 0 bases and J lost 7; bases outside the gene matches: 2. The CDR3 protein is CAWSVRTGGEKLFF. CDR3 nucleotides: TGTGCCTGGAGTGTAAGGACAGGGGGTGAAAAACTGTTTTTT.

The chain joins TRBV6-4 to TRBJ1-2; 10 bases fit TRBD1. V shed 7 bases and J 5 bases; nucleotides not matched to a gene: 7. Per the germline V gene, CDR1 is MRHNA and CDR2 is SNTAGT. This CDR3 has 14 residues. CDR3 sequence reads: CASKPGQGSYGYTF. The CDR3 region has the DNA TGTGCCAGCAAACCGGGACAGGGGAGTTATGGCTACACCTTC.

V is TRBV10-1 and J is TRBJ2-2; D gene ambiguous. The CDR3 is made up of 13 amino acids. V dropped 11 bases and J dropped 0 bases, with 10 bases sitting between them. CDR1 and CDR2 (germline): WNHNN, SYGVQD (reference sequence). For the CDR3, the DNA is TGCGCCGCCGCGAATTCGAACACCGGGGAGCTGTTTTTT. Translation gives CAAANSNTGELFF.